Below, 18 T cell receptor beta chains from the same sample are listed, as sequenced in a study of blood T cell repertoires in COVID-19. Sequenced by immunoSEQ multiplex PCR; TCRdb stores in-frame clones only, minus some. The top ten clones hold 10% to 15% of a sample with around 100,000 clones, around 82% of them seen once. Material: peripheral blood. These TCRs come from a human donor in a cohort sampled during active or convalescent COVID-19.

The V gene is TRBV18, the J gene TRBJ1-3; 9 bases fit TRBD1. The CDR3 loop spans 16 amino acids. Germline V CDR1 and CDR2: KGHSH, LQKENI. The V and J ends lost 6 bases and 2 bases, in that order; junction bases with no gene match: 8. The CDR3 sequence is CASSLQGARTGNTIYF. As DNA, the CDR3 is TGTGCCAGCTCGCTACAGGGGGCGCGCACTGGAAACACCATATATTTT.

This chain connects TRBV4-2 to TRBJ1-1, with D possibly being TRBD1 (6 bases). Germline CDR1 is LGHNA and CDR2 is YNFKEQ. The CDR3 loop spans 21 amino acids. The V end lost 0 bases, the J end lost 0 bases, and 26 bases lay between the germline ends. CDR3 nucleotides: TGTGCCAGCAGCCAAGAAGTCGGACAGTCGCCCCTAATCTACATGAACACTGAAGCTTTCTTT. Translated, it gives CASSQEVGQSPLIYMNTEAFF.

The V and J genes are TRBV11-2 and TRBJ2-3, with 13 bases fitting TRBD2. Trimming cost V 6 bases and J 4 bases; bases outside gene matches: 1. The CDR3 contains 14 residues. Germline values: CDR1 SGHAT, CDR2 FQNNGV. The CDR3 region is CASRLAGGPDTQYF. CDR3 sequence (DNA): TGTGCCAGCAGACTAGCGGGGGGGCCAGATACGCAGTATTTT.

This clone was recorded only once. The CDR3 spells CASSRDSYNEQFF. Written as DNA, the CDR3 is TGCGCCAGCAGCCGGGACAGCTACAATGAGCAGTTCTTC. This sequence joins TRBV5-1 and TRBJ2-1, with 7 bases aligning to TRBD1. Trimming removed 4 bases from V and 3 bases from J; junction bases left unmatched: 1. Germline V gene data show CDR1 as SGHRS and CDR2 as YFSETQ. The CDR3 has 13 residues.

The chain recombines TRBV16 with TRBJ1-1; 10 bases are a match to TRBD1. This CDR3 region has 13 residues. The V and J ends lost 4 bases and 5 bases, in that order; junction bases with no gene match: 1. The V gene's germline CDR1 is KGHSY and CDR2 FQNENV. The CDR3 DNA reads TGTGCCAGCAGCCTGGACAGGGGGACTGAAGCTTTCTTT. Translating it yields CASSLDRGTEAFF.

V usage is TRBV6-5 and J usage is TRBJ1-6; D might be TRBD1 (6 bases). Per the germline V gene, CDR1 is MNHEY and CDR2 is SVGAGI. V was trimmed by 6 bases and J by 6 bases, leaving 15 bases between them. The CDR3 has 15 amino acids. CDR3 residues: CASRYPADSNSPLHF. The CDR3 coding sequence is TGTGCCAGCAGGTACCCCGCGGACAGTAATTCACCCCTCCACTTT.

The genes are TRBV7-3 and TRBJ2-1; 9 bases fit TRBD1. CDR1 and CDR2 (germline): SGHTA, FQGTGA. The V segment lost 6 bases and the J segment 3 bases; nucleotides outside the gene matches: 3. The length of the CDR3 is 14 residues. The CDR3 protein is CASSLTGGYNEQFF. DNA for the CDR3: TGTGCCAGCAGTTTGACAGGGGGCTACAATGAGCAGTTCTTC.

This rearrangement joins TRBV6-4 to TRBJ1-5; TRBD1 agrees at 8 bases. With V trimmed by 5 bases and J by 2 bases, 5 bases remained unmatched. The CDR3 length is 15 residues. Germline V gene data show CDR1 as MRHNA and CDR2 as SNTAGT. The CDR3 bases are TGTGCCAGCAGTTGCAGGGGGCCGGGCAATCAGCCCCAGCATTTT. As protein: CASSCRGPGNQPQHF.

This clone was found a few times. The rearrangement joins TRBV4-2 to TRBJ1-1; D is ambiguous. Between the trimmed V and J ends, which lost 0 bases and 7 bases, there was a span of 15 bases. Looked up from germline, CDR1 is LGHNA and CDR2 is YNFKEQ. This CDR3 is 15 amino acids long. The CDR3 coding sequence is TGTGCCAGCAGCCAAGATCTCCAGGCGGGTCGTGAAGCTTTCTTT. It encodes CASSQDLQAGREAFF.

The rearrangement joins TRBV18 to TRBJ2-2, with D perhaps matching TRBD1 (6 bases). Trimming left V 3 bases short and J 2 bases short, with 22 bases between. This CDR3 is built from 19 residues. Germline V gene lookup returns CDR1 KGHSH and CDR2 LQKENI. In nucleotides, the CDR3 is TGTGCCAGCTCACCCACAACTGGACAGACCGGCATTAACACCGGGGAGCTGTTTTTT. Its translation: CASSPTTGQTGINTGELFF.

The chain combines TRBV5-5 with TRBJ1-2, with 7 bases lining up with TRBD1. The V and J ends lost 1 base and 6 bases, in that order; junction bases with no gene match: 15. The CDR3 consists of 17 residues. The germline V gene encodes CDR1 SGHKS and CDR2 YYEKEE (reference sequence). Written as DNA, the CDR3 is TGTGCCAGCAGCTTGTTTCTGGCCCAGGGGGATATTAATGGCTACACCTTC. It codes for CASSLFLAQGDINGYTF. The complete variable domain, with remaining parts taken from reference TRBV5-5 and TRBJ1-2, reads DAGVTQSPTHLIKTRGQQVTLRCSPISGHKSVSWYQQVLGQGPQFIFQYYEKEERGRGNFPDRFSARQFPNYSSELNVNALLLGDSALYLCASSLFLAQGDINGYTFGSGTRLTVV.

J is TRBJ2-5 and V is TRBV15, with D perhaps TRBD1 (6 bases). This CDR3 is 16 amino acids long. Germline V gene sequence: CDR1 LNHNV, CDR2 YYDKDF (reference sequence). The V gene lost 0 bases and the J gene lost 6 bases, with 17 bases spanning the gap. CDR3 nucleotides: TGTGCCACCAGCAGAGATCACAGGGTCCTGAGACAGACCCAGTACTTC. It encodes CATSRDHRVLRQTQYF.

The gene calls are TRBV6-1 and TRBJ2-3; D remains ambiguous. The V and J ends lost 0 bases and 1 base respectively, with 14 bases between them. Germline CDR1 and CDR2: MNHNS and SASEGT. The CDR3 covers 17 residues. CDR3 DNA sequence: TGTGCCAGCAGTGAAGCCGTTTTGAGGTACGGCACAGATACGCAGTATTTT. Encoded protein: CASSEAVLRYGTDTQYF.

V usage is TRBV6-2 or TRBV6-3 and J usage is TRBJ1-5; 9 nucleotides match TRBD1. Trimming removed 2 bases from V and 3 bases from J; junction bases left unmatched: 5. The CDR3 length is 16 residues. The germline V gene has CDR1 MNHEY and CDR2 SVGEGT. The CDR3 DNA reads TGTGCCAGCAGTTACATCGGGACAGGGAACAATCAGCCCCAGCATTTT. Residues: CASSYIGTGNNQPQHF.

This CDR3 reads CASSHNKNTEAFF. As DNA, the CDR3 is TGTGCCAGCAGTCACAATAAGAACACTGAAGCTTTCTTT. This chain links TRBV2 with TRBJ1-1; D is undetermined. There are 13 residues in the CDR3. V was trimmed by 5 bases and J by 1 base, leaving 8 bases between them. Germline V gene sequence: CDR1 SNHLY, CDR2 FYNNEI.

J is TRBJ2-7 and V is TRBV5-1, with 9 bases aligning to TRBD1. The germline CDR1 and CDR2 sequences are SGHRS and YFSETQ. Trimming at V came to 3 bases and at J to 4 bases, leaving 8 bases not matched to a gene. This CDR3 comprises 15 residues. CDR3 loop: CASSSGQGRFYEQYF. The CDR3 DNA reads TGCGCCAGCAGCTCAGGACAGGGGAGGTTTTACGAGCAGTACTTC.

This chain links TRBV2 with TRBJ2-7, with D possibly matching TRBD2 (6 bases). This CDR3 spans 13 amino acids. Germline CDR1 SNHLY, CDR2 FYNNEI. V was trimmed by 6 bases and J by 3 bases, leaving 12 bases between them. This CDR3 is CASSTEGGYEQYF. CDR3 DNA sequence: TGTGCCAGCAGCACAGAGGGAGGCTACGAGCAGTACTTC.

This clone has a single count. The rearrangement uses TRBV6-6 and TRBJ1-4; D is undetermined. Germline CDR1 and CDR2: MNHNY and SVGAGI (reference sequence). This CDR3 has 14 amino acids. V shed 7 bases and J shed 4 bases, with 13 bases lying between them. The CDR3 loop is CASTAGWGNEKLFF. The CDR3 region has the DNA TGTGCCAGCACAGCGGGCTGGGGTAATGAAAAACTGTTTTTT.